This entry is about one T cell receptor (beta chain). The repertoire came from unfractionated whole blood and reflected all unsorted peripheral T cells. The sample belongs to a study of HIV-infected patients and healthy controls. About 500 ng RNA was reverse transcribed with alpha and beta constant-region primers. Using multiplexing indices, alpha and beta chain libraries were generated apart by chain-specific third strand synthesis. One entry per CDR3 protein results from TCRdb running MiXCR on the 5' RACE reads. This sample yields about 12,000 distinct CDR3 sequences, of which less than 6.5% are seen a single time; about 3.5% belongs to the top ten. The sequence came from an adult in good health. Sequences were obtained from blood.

The CDR3 DNA reads as TGTGCCAACCTCAGGGATATGAACACTGAAGCTTTCTTT. It encodes CANLRDMNTEAFF. The chain couples TRBV2 to TRBJ1-1, with D possibly being TRBD1 (5 bases). Germline V gene data show CDR1 as SNHLY and CDR2 as FYNNEI. V was clipped by 10 bases and J by 0 bases, with 12 bases between them. This CDR3 has 13 residues.